These T cell receptor beta chains were read from a single sample in a study of blood T cells in healthy people across ages. TCRdb independently ran MiXCR on the 5' RACE reads; one entry per CDR3 protein. The sample contains about 780,000 distinct CDR3 sequences, about half of which appear only once. Sequences were obtained from blood. These receptors all stem from a man older than 75 in good health. The CDR3 runs from the conserved cysteine through the conserved F or W.

v_call	cdr3_length	j_call	cdr3_aa
TRBV20-1	14	TRBJ2-3	CSARDVRNTDTQYF
TRBV29-1	12	TRBJ1-1	CSVRTGATGGFF
TRBV9	14	TRBJ2-3	CASSVETGGGTQYF
TRBV20-1	13	TRBJ2-7	CSAPGLAPYEQYF
TRBV14	15	TRBJ2-1	CASSQRTPGGNEQFF
TRBV12-3/TRBV12-4	14	TRBJ2-5	CASSFGGPSETRYF
TRBV6-6	14	TRBJ2-7	CASRGQGDFGEQYF
TRBV5-1	18	TRBJ2-1	CASSLTPSGPISYNEQFF
TRBV5-1	15	TRBJ2-2	CASSLDAPGTGELFF
TRBV4-3	15	TRBJ2-1	CASSQEGREENEQFF
TRBV24-1	14	TRBJ2-1	CAAQRAGGSNEQFF
TRBV6-1	13	TRBJ1-4	CASSPGTIEKLFF
TRBV7-2	12	TRBJ1-5	CASSLDRTAQHF
TRBV12-3/TRBV12-4	15	TRBJ2-7	CASSKAGGRGYEQYF
TRBV7-3	14	TRBJ2-1	CACSVAGTRNEQFF
TRBV9	14	TRBJ2-5	CASSVSSGRETQYF
TRBV15	17	TRBJ2-5	CAASRGRTSGFRETQYF
TRBV7-2	15	TRBJ2-7	CASSSRAGISYEQYF
TRBV7-7	14	TRBJ2-3	CASSSGTGVDTQYF
TRBV20-1	16	TRBJ2-1	CSALHKGRMQYNEQFF